This TCR beta chain came from a study of vaccination and CD4 T cells after COVID-19. Overall study: A vaccine, either BNT162b2 or mRNA-1273, was given to participants in two doses. Overlapping spike peptides of SARS-CoV-2, HCoV-NL63, HCoV-OC43 and HCoV-229E were used, and cells were stimulated with them.

The V and J ends lost 7 bases and 4 bases respectively, with 11 bases between them. CDR1 and CDR2 (germline): LNHDA, SQIVND (reference sequence). The CDR3 spans 13 residues. The study sequenced cultured CD4+ T cell DNA using the Oncomine TCR Beta short-read assay. Each CDR3 protein is one row after TCRdb ran MiXCR on the PCR reads. The data contain about 17,000 distinct CDR3 sequences, about 54% of them singletons. Of note for this clonotype: What it binds is unknown.

Treatment noted: roughly 10-day PBMC culture with coronavirus spike peptide pools or control peptides (ViraFEST assay). Peptide-pool expansion of antigen-specific T cells preceded TCR sequencing in ViraFEST. The rearrangement joins TRBV19 to TRBJ1-5; D ambiguous. The sequence was obtained from a human donor who had recovered from COVID-19. Sequenced input: CD4+ T cells from blood, cultured in vitro. This CDR3 is CASNKLINQPQHF. CDR3 in DNA: TGTGCCAGTAATAAACTTATTAATCAGCCCCAGCATTTT. Based on the CDR3 plus reference TRBV19 and TRBJ1-5, the full variable domain is DGGITQSPKYLFRKEGQNVTLSCEQNLNHDAMYWYRQDPGQGLRLIYYSQIVNDFQKGDIAEGYSVSREKKESFPLTVTSAQKNPTAFYLCASNKLINQPQHFGDGTRLSIL.